This T cell receptor beta chain is drawn from a study of blood T cell repertoires in COVID-19. Study-level information: Collection of acute and convalescent COVID-19 samples took place in the United States, Italy and Spain. T cells, B-cell-depleted T cells, or PBMCs provided the cDNA or gDNA that served as material.

Only in-frame clones appear in the TCRdb table, and some are missing; sequencing was by immunoSEQ multiplex PCR. In the table there are about 130,000 clones, around 80% of which are singletons. Unmatched junction bases numbered 15, after V lost 1 base and J lost 8 bases. Germline CDR1 reads LGHNT; CDR2 reads FRNRAP. CDR3 size: 17 residues. This receptor was obtained from a man between 65 and 85 years old with acute or convalescent COVID-19. Sample: peripheral blood. V usage is TRBV12-5 and J usage is TRBJ1-2; 8 nucleotides align to TRBD1. Here the CDR3 DNA reads TGTGCTAGTGGTTTGGCACGACAGGGGAGGTTGGGCTCCGGCTACACCTTC. It codes for CASGLARQGRLGSGYTF.